The source of this TCR beta chain is a study of blood T cell repertoires in COVID-19. The wider study: Collection of acute and convalescent COVID-19 samples took place in the United States, Italy and Spain. Nucleic acid was either cDNA or gDNA, and it came from T cells, B-cell-depleted T cells, or PBMCs.

This clone was seen a few times. The germline V gene encodes CDR1 LGHNA and CDR2 YNFKEQ. The CDR3 consists of 15 residues. V was cut by 2 bases and J by 10 bases, with 15 bases left in between. Per the authors' pipeline: Amplifying reference gene primers gave estimates of nucleated cell counts. The assay was immunoSEQ multiplex PCR, and TCRdb's table has in-frame clones only and misses some. V and J calls and clone size are as listed in that table; D and trimming were resolved from the DNA. The table lists over 95,000 clones, around 85% of them singletons, with 15% to 20% in the top ten. The sequenced sample was peripheral blood. This clonotype was obtained from a woman aged 55-70 years with acute or convalescent COVID-19. V and J are TRBV4-2 and TRBJ1-6, with D uncertain. The CDR3 protein is CASSQSVRGDSPLHF. Here the CDR3 DNA reads TGTGCCAGCAGCCAATCGGTACGCGGAGACTCACCCCTCCACTTT.